These 28 T cell receptor beta chains share one sample of origin, sequenced in a study of Ad26.COV2.S vaccination and SARS-CoV-2 variants. Indicated treatment: 15 to 20 received Ad26.COV2.S at low or high dose, single or two shots; a few received placebo; per-sample allocation not given. At day 63 after the first vaccine or placebo injection, samples were drawn. Data came from immunoSEQ multiplex PCR; TCRdb stores just in-frame clones and leaves some out. The sample consists of a few hundred thousand clones, 90% of them appearing once. The sequences come from peripheral blood, collected in a trial of Ad26.COV2.S vaccine versus placebo. The receptors come from a person between 18 and 60 years old who received the Ad26.COV2.S COVID-19 vaccine or a placebo.

This chain joins TRBV28 and TRBJ1-1; D is ambiguous. V dropped 6 bases and J dropped 0 bases, with 11 bases sitting between them. The CDR3 totals 14 residues. Germline V gene data show CDR1 as MDHEN and CDR2 as SYDVKM. CDR3 protein: CASSPAGLNTEAFF. The CDR3 coding sequence is TGTGCCAGCAGCCCGGCAGGCCTGAACACTGAAGCTTTCTTT.

J is TRBJ2-1 and V is TRBV7-8; 12 nucleotides align to TRBD1. The CDR3 extends over 16 amino acids. Germline loops: CDR1 SGHVS, CDR2 FQNEAQ. V trimming: 4 bases; J trimming: 7 bases; junction bases outside the gene matches: 8. CDR3 coding DNA: TGTGCCAGCAGCTCTAGGGGACAGGGGGCTGTGAATGAGCAGTTCTTC. Protein sequence: CASSSRGQGAVNEQFF.

V is TRBV6-5 and J is TRBJ1-6, with TRBD1 matching 8 bases. The CDR3 has 15 amino acids. V gave up 1 base and J gave up 5 bases; unmatched junction bases: 1. Per germline, CDR1 MNHEY and CDR2 SVGAGI. CDR3 in amino acids: CASSYWTGNNSPLHF. For the CDR3, the DNA is TGTGCCAGCAGTTACTGGACAGGGAATAATTCACCCCTCCACTTT.

The chain employs TRBV29-1 and TRBJ1-2; D possibly corresponds to TRBD1 (6 bases). Germline V gives CDR1 SQVTM, CDR2 ANQGSEA. The CDR3 contains 13 residues. V shed 4 bases and J shed 2 bases, with 11 bases lying between them. The CDR3 loop reads CSVVGGGNYGYTF. The CDR3 DNA is TGCAGCGTTGTAGGTGGGGGCAACTATGGCTACACCTTC.

This chain links TRBV5-4 with TRBJ1-3; perhaps TRBD1 as D (5 bases). The CDR3 has 14 amino acids. Germline V gene data show CDR1 as SGHNT and CDR2 as YYREEE (reference sequence). Trimming removed 4 bases from V and 0 bases from J, with 8 bases in between. The CDR3 here is CASSPDSSGNTIYF. DNA of the CDR3: TGTGCCAGCAGCCCTGACAGCTCTGGAAACACCATATATTTT.

This chain joins TRBV2 and TRBJ2-1; maybe TRBD2 (6 bases). V was clipped by 8 bases and J by 1 base, with 18 bases between them. CDR3 length equals 16 residues. Germline values: CDR1 SNHLY, CDR2 FYNNEI. CDR3 DNA: TGTGCCAGCGGGTGGGACGGGAGCAGGTCCTACAATGAGCAGTTCTTC. It yields the protein CASGWDGSRSYNEQFF.

The chain has TRBV7-5 and TRBJ1-1. TRBV7-5 is reported as a pseudogene. The CDR3 runs to 15 residues. CDR3 nucleotide sequence: TGTGCCAGAAGCCAAGCCATTGCAGCGGTCACTGAAGCTTTCTTT. It is translated as CARSQAIAAVTEAFF.

The chain combines TRBV28 with TRBJ2-5; D ambiguous. Germline loops: CDR1 MDHEN, CDR2 SYDVKM. The V and J ends lost 3 bases and 5 bases respectively, with 10 bases between them. The CDR3 loop spans 13 amino acids. The CDR3 reads CASSFSRSETQYF. As DNA, the CDR3 is TGTGCCAGCAGTTTTTCGAGAAGTGAGACCCAGTACTTC.

This CDR3 reads CASSLGSGALYEQYF. The CDR3 DNA follows: TGTGCCAGCAGCTTAGGGTCGGGAGCACTCTACGAGCAGTACTTC. The chain is built from TRBV11-2 and TRBJ2-7, with D possibly matching TRBD2 (6 bases). Trimming stripped 1 base from V and 3 bases from J, with 13 bases between. Germline CDR1 reads SGHAT; CDR2 reads FQNNGV. The CDR3 covers 15 residues.

This clone was detected once. The chain joins TRBV4-1 to TRBJ2-2; D gene ambiguous. CDR1 and CDR2 (germline): MGHRA, YSYEKL. V was pared by 0 bases and J by 3 bases, with 11 bases between. CDR3 length: 16 amino acids. The CDR3, as DNA: TGCGCCAGCAGCCAAGACGATTGGACCCACACCGGGGAGCTGTTTTTT. This gives the protein CASSQDDWTHTGELFF.

The V call is TRBV28, the J call TRBJ2-5; 7 bases agree with TRBD2. In germline, CDR1 is MDHEN, CDR2 SYDVKM. This CDR3 is built from 15 residues. Trimming at V came to 4 bases and at J to 1 base, leaving 6 bases not matched to a gene. CDR3 nucleotides: TGTGCCAGCAGTTCAGGTTCGGGGGGCCAAGAGACCCAGTACTTC. Encoded protein: CASSSGSGGQETQYF.

This chain uses TRBV6-2 or TRBV6-3 with TRBJ2-7; TRBD2 matches at 14 bases. Germline-derived CDR1 and CDR2 are MNHEY and SVGEGT. This CDR3 is 18 amino acids long. Unmatched junction bases numbered 4, after V lost 0 bases and J lost 0 bases. Here the CDR3 reads CASSYSSGLAGVSYEQYF. The DNA for the CDR3 is TGTGCCAGCAGTTACTCGTCGGGACTAGCGGGAGTCTCCTACGAGCAGTACTTC.

The rearrangement links TRBV7-2 to TRBJ2-2, with a weak D call TRBD2 (5 bases). V lost 1 base, J lost 4 bases, and 10 bases lay in between. In germline, CDR1 is SGHTA, CDR2 FQGNSA. The CDR3 extends over 15 amino acids. CDR3 coding DNA: TGTGCCAGCAGCTTAGAAGCGGCAACCACCGGGGAGCTGTTTTTT. The encoded protein is CASSLEAATTGELFF.

The chain recombines TRBV7-2 with TRBJ2-2, with a possible D match to TRBD2 (5 bases). Germline CDR1 SGHTA, CDR2 FQGNSA. Trimming stripped 4 bases from V and 1 base from J, with 19 bases between. The CDR3 extends over 18 amino acids. The CDR3 protein is CASSSTSFGRVNTGELFF. CDR3 bases: TGTGCCAGCAGCTCTACCTCCTTTGGGCGGGTGAACACCGGGGAGCTGTTTTTT.

The chain combines TRBV13 with TRBJ2-7; possibly TRBD2 for D (6 bases). The CDR3 sequence is 15 residues long. V was shortened by 0 bases and J by 2 bases, with 11 bases between the two germline ends. Per germline, CDR1 PRHDT and CDR2 FYEKMQ (reference sequence). The CDR3 DNA sequence: TGTGCCAGCAGCTTAGGACCAGGGAGGACCTACGAGCAGTACTTC. Translated: CASSLGPGRTYEQYF.

This chain joins TRBV5-4 and TRBJ1-2, with D maybe TRBD1 (5 bases). The CDR3 contains 15 residues. CDR1 and CDR2 from the germline V gene are SGHNT and YYREEE (reference sequence). The ends were cut back, 0 bases at V and 9 bases at J, with 18 bases in the middle. The CDR3 DNA sequence: TGTGCCAGCAGCTTGGGGTCGGGACCGATGCCAAGCTACACCTTC. Translated: CASSLGSGPMPSYTF.

This clone occurred many times. The CDR3 DNA reads as TGTGCCAGCAGTTACTCTCAGCGAGGGAACGAGCAGTACTTC. This codes for CASSYSQRGNEQYF. The V and J genes are TRBV6-2 or TRBV6-3 and TRBJ2-7; D might be TRBD2 (5 bases). V was trimmed by 0 bases and J by 5 bases, leaving 11 bases between them. CDR1 is MNHEY, CDR2 SVGEGT, per germline. This CDR3 is built from 14 residues.

The table lists this clone with a count of one. The gene calls are TRBV7-2 and TRBJ2-7; 9 positions match TRBD1. CDR3 length: 17 amino acids. Germline V CDR1 and CDR2: SGHTA, FQGNSA. Trimming took 5 bases from V and 4 from J; bases not matched to a gene: 15. In nucleotides, the CDR3 is TGTGCCAGCAGCGCCCAATCCGGGACAGGGAAGGGGTACGAGCAGTACTTC. Protein: CASSAQSGTGKGYEQYF.

This chain links TRBV10-1 with TRBJ1-5, with a tentative D call TRBD1 (5 bases). CDR3 length: 13 residues. The V gene's germline CDR1 is WNHNN and CDR2 SYGVQD (reference sequence). Trimming shortened V by 9 bases and J by 5 bases, and 14 bases separated the two germline ends. The CDR3 DNA reads TGCGCCAGTAAACGGCCAGGGTATCAGCCCCAGCATTTT. Amino acids: CASKRPGYQPQHF.

In its sample, this clone was seen a few times. The rearrangement links TRBV27 to TRBJ2-7; D might be TRBD1 (6 bases). Germline V gene data show CDR1 as MNHEY and CDR2 as SMNVEV (reference sequence). This CDR3 is 16 amino acids long. The ends were cut back, 3 bases at V and 2 bases at J, with 17 bases in the middle. CDR3: CASSFLRGHPPYEQYF. CDR3 DNA: TGTGCCAGCAGTTTCCTCAGGGGACACCCTCCCTACGAGCAGTACTTC.

In its sample, this clone was seen a few times. The chain combines TRBV27 with TRBJ2-7; the match to TRBD2 covers 7 bases. This CDR3 spans 15 amino acids. The germline V gene has CDR1 MNHEY and CDR2 SMNVEV (reference sequence). The junction had 12 bases not matched to a gene; V was cut back by 8 bases and J by 2 bases. In DNA, the CDR3 is TGTGCCAGCGCCTCGGGCGGGAGAGTCACCTACGAGCAGTACTTC. Amino acid sequence: CASASGGRVTYEQYF.

The chain has TRBV9 and TRBJ1-1; D possibly corresponds to TRBD1 (6 bases). Germline CDR1 and CDR2: SGDLS and YYNGEE. Between the trimmed V and J ends, which lost 0 bases and 3 bases, there was a span of 21 bases. The length of the CDR3 is 18 residues. The CDR3 nucleotides read TGTGCCAGCAGCGTAGCAATAGGGCAGGGGACGTATGACACTGAAGCTTTCTTT. Encoded protein: CASSVAIGQGTYDTEAFF.

This sequence joins TRBV2 and TRBJ2-5; a possible D gene is TRBD1 (6 bases). Germline assignment: CDR1 SNHLY and CDR2 FYNNEI. Trimming stripped 3 bases from V and 5 bases from J, with 19 bases between. The CDR3 spans 16 residues. In nucleotides, the CDR3 is TGTGCCAGCAGTGATCGGGGACACCAAAGGGGGGAGACCCAGTACTTC. Amino acids: CASSDRGHQRGETQYF. Variable domain in full (rest from reference TRBV2 and TRBJ2-5): EPEVTQTPSHQVTQMGQEVILRCVPISNHLYFYWYRQILGQKVEFLVSFYNNEISEKSEIFDDQFSVERPDGSNFTLKIRSTKLEDSAMYFCASSDRGHQRGETQYFGPGTRLLVL.

The V call is TRBV6-2 or TRBV6-3, the J call TRBJ2-1; the match to TRBD2 covers 12 bases. The CDR3 consists of 20 residues. The germline V gene has CDR1 MNHEY and CDR2 SVGEGT. V trimming: 6 bases; J trimming: 5 bases; junction bases outside the gene matches: 20. The CDR3 sequence is CASSHSPGQFRLAGDNEQFF. The CDR3 nucleotides are TGTGCCAGCAGCCACTCCCCGGGACAGTTTCGACTAGCGGGGGACAATGAGCAGTTCTTC.

This chain uses TRBV27 with TRBJ1-2; D perhaps matches TRBD1 (5 bases). Trimming cost V 2 bases and J 6 bases, with 10 bases left between them. This CDR3 contains 13 residues. In germline, CDR1 is MNHEY, CDR2 SMNVEV (reference sequence). The CDR3 DNA sequence: TGTGCCAGCAGTTTAAGGGGCGCGGATGGCTACACCTTC. As protein: CASSLRGADGYTF.

The chain is built from TRBV2 and TRBJ2-1, with D perhaps TRBD1 or TRBD2 (6 bases each). V lost 6 bases and J lost 7, with 13 bases in between. The CDR3 runs to 13 residues. Germline V CDR1 and CDR2: SNHLY, FYNNEI. CDR3 DNA sequence: TGTGCCAGCAGAGGCGGGACAAAAAATGAGCAGTTCTTC. It is translated as CASRGGTKNEQFF.

The chain carries TRBV14 and TRBJ2-7, with 9 positions matching TRBD2. CDR3 length equals 14 residues. Germline CDR1 SGHDN, CDR2 FVKESK. V lost 4 bases to trimming and J lost 2 bases; unmatched junction nucleotides: 3. The chain's CDR3 is CASSLWTSAYEQYF. The DNA for the CDR3 is TGTGCCAGCAGCCTCTGGACTAGCGCCTACGAGCAGTACTTC.

For the CDR3, the DNA is TGTGCCAGCAGCACCCTCGCGGGGAAAGTGGCGAACACCGGGGAGCTGTTTTTT. Residues: CASSTLAGKVANTGELFF. This rearrangement joins TRBV6-2 or TRBV6-3 to TRBJ2-2, with a tentative D call TRBD2 (6 bases). Germline values: CDR1 MNHEY, CDR2 SVGEGT. The CDR3 sequence is 18 residues long. The V gene lost 6 bases and the J gene lost 0 bases, with 20 bases spanning the gap.